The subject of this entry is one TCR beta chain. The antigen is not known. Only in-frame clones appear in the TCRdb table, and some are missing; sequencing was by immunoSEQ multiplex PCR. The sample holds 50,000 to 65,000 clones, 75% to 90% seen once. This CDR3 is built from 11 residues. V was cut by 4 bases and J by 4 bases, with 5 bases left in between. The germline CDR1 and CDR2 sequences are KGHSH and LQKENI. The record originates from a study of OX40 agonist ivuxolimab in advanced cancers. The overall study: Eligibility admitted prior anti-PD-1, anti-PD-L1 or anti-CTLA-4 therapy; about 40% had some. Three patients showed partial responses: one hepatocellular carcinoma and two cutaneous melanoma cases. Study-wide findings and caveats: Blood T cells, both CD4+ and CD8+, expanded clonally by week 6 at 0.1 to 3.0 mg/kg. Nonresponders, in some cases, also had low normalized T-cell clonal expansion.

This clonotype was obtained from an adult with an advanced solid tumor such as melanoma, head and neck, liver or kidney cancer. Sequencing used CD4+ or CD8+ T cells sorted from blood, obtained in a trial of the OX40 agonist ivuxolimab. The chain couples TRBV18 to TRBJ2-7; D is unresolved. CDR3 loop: CASSQGYEQYF. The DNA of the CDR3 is TGTGCCAGCTCACAGGGTTACGAGCAGTACTTC.